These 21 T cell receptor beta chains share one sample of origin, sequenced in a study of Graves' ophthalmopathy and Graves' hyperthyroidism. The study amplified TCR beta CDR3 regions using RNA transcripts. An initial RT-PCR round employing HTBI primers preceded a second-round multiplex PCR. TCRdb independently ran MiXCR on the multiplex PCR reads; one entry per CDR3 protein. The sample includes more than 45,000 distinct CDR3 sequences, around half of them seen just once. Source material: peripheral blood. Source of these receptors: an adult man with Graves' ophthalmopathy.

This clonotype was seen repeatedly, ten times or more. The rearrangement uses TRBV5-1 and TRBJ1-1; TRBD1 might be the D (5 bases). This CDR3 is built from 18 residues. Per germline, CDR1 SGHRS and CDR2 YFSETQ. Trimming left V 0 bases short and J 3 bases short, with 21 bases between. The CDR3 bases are TGCGCCAGCAGCTTGGGAGGAAGGGGCCCGGGCGGGCACACTGAAGCTTTCTTT. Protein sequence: CASSLGGRGPGGHTEAFF.

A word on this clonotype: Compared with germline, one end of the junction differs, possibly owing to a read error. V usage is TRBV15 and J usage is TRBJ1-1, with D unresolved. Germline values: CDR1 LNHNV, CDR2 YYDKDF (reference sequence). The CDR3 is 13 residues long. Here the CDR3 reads CATSRDLNTEAFF. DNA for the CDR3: TGCGCCACCAGCAGAGATTTAAACACTGAAGCTTTCTTT.

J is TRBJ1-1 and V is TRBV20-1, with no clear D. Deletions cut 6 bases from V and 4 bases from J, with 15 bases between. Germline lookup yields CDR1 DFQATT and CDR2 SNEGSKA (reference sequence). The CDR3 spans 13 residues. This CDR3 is CSALTSGITEAFF. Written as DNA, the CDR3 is TGCAGTGCACTGACGTCGGGTATCACTGAAGCTTTCTTT.

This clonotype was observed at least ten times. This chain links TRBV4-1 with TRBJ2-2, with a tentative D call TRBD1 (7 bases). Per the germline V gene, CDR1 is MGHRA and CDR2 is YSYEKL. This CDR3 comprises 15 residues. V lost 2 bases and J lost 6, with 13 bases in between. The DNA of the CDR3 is TGCGCCAGCAGCCAACCTCTCAGGGGGGCCGGGGAGCTGTTTTTT. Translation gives CASSQPLRGAGELFF.

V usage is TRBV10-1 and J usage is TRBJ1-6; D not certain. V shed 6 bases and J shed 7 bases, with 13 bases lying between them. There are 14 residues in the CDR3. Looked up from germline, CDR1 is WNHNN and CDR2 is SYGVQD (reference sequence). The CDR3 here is CASRDGLGNSPLHF. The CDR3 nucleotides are TGCGCCAGCAGGGACGGTCTGGGGAATTCACCCCTCCACTTT.

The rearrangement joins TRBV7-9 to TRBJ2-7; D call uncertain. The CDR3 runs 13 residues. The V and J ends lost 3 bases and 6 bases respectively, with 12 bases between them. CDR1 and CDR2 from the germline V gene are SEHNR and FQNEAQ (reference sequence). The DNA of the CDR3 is TGTGCCAGCAGCTTGTCGGAATCGGGCGAGCAGTACTTC. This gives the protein CASSLSESGEQYF.

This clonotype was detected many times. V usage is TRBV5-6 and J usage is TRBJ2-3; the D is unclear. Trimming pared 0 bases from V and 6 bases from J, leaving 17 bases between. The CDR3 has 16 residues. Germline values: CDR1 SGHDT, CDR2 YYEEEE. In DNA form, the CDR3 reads TGTGCCAGCAGCTTGGGTCTGTTTCTAGATACGGATACGCAGTATTTT. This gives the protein CASSLGLFLDTDTQYF. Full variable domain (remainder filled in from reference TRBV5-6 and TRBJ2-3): DAGVTQSPTHLIKTRGQQVTLRCSPKSGHDTVSWYQQALGQGPQFIFQYYEEEERQRGNFPDRFSGHQFPNYSSELNVNALLLGDSALYLCASSLGLFLDTDTQYFGPGTRLTVL.

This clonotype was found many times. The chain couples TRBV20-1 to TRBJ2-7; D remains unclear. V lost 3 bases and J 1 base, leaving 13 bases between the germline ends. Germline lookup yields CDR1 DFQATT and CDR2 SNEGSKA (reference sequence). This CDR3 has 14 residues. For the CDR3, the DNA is TGCAGTGCTAGTGTGGATTGGAAATCCTACGAGCAGTACTTC. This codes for CSASVDWKSYEQYF.

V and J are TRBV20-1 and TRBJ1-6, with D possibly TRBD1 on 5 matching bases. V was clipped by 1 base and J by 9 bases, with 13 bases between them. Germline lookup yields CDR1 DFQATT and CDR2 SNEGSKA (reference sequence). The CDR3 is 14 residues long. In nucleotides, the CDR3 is TGCAGTGCTAGAGTCGGGGCGGGAGGTTCACCCCTCCACTTT. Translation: CSARVGAGGSPLHF.

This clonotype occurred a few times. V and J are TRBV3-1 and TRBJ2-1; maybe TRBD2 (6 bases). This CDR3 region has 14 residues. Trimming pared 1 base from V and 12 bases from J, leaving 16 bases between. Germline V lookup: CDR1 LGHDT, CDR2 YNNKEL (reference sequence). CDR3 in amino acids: CASSQASTPGVQFF. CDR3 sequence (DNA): TGTGCCAGCAGCCAAGCAAGCACCCCGGGGGTGCAGTTCTTC.

CDR3 amino acids: CASRVGGAYNEQFF. The CDR3 DNA reads as TGTGCCAGCAGAGTGGGGGGAGCCTACAATGAGCAGTTCTTC. The V and J genes are TRBV2 and TRBJ2-1, with a weak D call TRBD2 (6 bases). The CDR3 spans 14 residues. V lost 6 bases and J 2 bases, leaving 11 bases between the germline ends. Looked up from germline, CDR1 is SNHLY and CDR2 is FYNNEI.

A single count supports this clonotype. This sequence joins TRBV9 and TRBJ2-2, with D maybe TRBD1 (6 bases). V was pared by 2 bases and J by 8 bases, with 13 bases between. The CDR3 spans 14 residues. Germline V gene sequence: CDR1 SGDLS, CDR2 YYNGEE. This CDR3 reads CASSVQGDRGELFF. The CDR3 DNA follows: TGTGCCAGCAGCGTTCAGGGCGACAGGGGGGAGCTGTTTTTT.

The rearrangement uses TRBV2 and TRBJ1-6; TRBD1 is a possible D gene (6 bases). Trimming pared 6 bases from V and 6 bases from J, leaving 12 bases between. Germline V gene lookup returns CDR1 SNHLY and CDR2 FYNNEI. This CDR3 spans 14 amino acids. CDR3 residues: CASSFGQSNSPLHF. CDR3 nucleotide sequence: TGTGCCAGCAGCTTCGGACAGTCTAATTCACCCCTCCACTTT.

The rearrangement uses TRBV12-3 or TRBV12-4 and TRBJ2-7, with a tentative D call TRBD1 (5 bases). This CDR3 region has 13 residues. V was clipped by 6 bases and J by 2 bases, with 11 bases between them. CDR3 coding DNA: TGTGCCAGCAGCTTCGACAGAGCCTACGAGCAGTACTTC. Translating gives CASSFDRAYEQYF.

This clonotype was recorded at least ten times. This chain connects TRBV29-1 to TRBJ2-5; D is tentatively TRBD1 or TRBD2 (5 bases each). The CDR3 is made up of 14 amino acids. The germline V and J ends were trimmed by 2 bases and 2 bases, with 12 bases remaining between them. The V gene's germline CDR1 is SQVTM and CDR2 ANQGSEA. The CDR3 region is CSVETYEGQETQYF. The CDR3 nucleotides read TGCAGCGTTGAAACATATGAGGGGCAAGAGACCCAGTACTTC.

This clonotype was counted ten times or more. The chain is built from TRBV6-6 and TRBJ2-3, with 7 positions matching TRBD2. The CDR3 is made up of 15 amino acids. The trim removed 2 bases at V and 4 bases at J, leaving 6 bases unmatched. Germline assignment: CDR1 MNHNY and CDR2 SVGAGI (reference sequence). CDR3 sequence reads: CASSYRAGEADTQYF. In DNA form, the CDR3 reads TGTGCCAGCAGTTACCGCGCGGGAGAGGCAGATACGCAGTATTTT.

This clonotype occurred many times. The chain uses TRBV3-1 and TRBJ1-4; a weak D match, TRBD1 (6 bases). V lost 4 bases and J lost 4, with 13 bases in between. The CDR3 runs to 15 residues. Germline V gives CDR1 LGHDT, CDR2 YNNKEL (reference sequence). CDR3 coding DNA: TGTGCCAGCAGCCCCGCACAGGGTGGTAATGAAAAACTGTTTTTT. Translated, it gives CASSPAQGGNEKLFF.

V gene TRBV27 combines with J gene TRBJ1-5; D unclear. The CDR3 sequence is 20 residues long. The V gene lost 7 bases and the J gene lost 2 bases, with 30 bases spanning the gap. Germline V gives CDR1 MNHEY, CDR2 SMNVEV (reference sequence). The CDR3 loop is CASILRTGRGSPKGNQPQHF. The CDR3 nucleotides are TGTGCCAGCATCCTACGAACCGGCCGAGGATCCCCCAAGGGCAATCAGCCCCAGCATTTT.

Here the CDR3 reads CASNIGQLFF. DNA of the CDR3: TGTGCCAGCAACATTGGGCAGCTGTTTTTT. The genes are TRBV6-2 or TRBV6-3 and TRBJ2-2; D call uncertain. Trimming cost V 7 bases and J 12 bases, with 9 bases left between them. CDR1 is MNHEY and CDR2 is SVGEGT in the germline V gene. The CDR3 length is 10 residues.

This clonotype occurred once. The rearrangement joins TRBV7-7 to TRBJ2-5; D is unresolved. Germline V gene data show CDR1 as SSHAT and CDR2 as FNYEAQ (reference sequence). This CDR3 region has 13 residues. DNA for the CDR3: TGTGCTTGCAGCTCCGGACGAGAAGAGACCCAGTACTTC. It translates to CACSSGREETQYF.

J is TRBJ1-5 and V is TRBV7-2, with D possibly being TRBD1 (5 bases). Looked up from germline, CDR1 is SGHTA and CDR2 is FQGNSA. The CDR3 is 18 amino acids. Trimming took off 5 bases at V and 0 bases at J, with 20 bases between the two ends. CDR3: CASSLGGYSPNSNQPQHF. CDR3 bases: TGTGCCAGCAGCCTGGGGGGATATAGTCCTAATAGCAATCAGCCCCAGCATTTT.